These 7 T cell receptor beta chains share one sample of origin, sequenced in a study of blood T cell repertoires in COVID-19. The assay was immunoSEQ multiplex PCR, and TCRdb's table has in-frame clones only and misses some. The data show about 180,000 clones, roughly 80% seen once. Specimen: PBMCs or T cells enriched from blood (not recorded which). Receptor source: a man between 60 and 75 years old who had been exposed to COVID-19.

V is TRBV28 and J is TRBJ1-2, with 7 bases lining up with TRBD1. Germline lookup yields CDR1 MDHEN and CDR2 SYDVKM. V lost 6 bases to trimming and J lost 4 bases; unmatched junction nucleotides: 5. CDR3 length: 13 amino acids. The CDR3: CASSQPGGYGYTF. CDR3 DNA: TGTGCCAGCAGCCAGCCAGGGGGCTATGGCTACACCTTC.

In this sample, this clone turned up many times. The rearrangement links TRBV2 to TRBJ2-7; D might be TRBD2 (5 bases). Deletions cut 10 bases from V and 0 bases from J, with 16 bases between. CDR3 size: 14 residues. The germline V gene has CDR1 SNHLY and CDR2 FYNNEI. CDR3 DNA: TGTGCCACTCTCCGGGAAATTAGCTCCTACGAGCAGTACTTC. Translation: CATLREISSYEQYF.

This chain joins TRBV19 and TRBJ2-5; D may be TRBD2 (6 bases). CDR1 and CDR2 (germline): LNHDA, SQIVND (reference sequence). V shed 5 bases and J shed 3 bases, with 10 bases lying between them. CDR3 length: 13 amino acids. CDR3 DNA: TGTGCCAGTAGTCCACGACTAGAAGAGACCCAGTACTTC. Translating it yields CASSPRLEETQYF.

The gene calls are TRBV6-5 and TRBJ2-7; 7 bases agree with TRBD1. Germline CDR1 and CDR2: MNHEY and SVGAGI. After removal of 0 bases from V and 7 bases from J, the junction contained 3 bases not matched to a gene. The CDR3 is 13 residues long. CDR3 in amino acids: CASSYSQGWEQYF. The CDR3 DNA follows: TGTGCCAGCAGTTACTCACAGGGGTGGGAGCAGTACTTC.

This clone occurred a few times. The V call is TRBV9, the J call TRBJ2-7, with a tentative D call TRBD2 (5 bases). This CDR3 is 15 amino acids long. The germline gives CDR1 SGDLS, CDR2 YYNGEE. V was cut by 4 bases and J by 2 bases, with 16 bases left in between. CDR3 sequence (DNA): TGTGCCAGCAGCCGCTACAGCGGAAGTGCCTACGAGCAGTACTTC. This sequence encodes CASSRYSGSAYEQYF.

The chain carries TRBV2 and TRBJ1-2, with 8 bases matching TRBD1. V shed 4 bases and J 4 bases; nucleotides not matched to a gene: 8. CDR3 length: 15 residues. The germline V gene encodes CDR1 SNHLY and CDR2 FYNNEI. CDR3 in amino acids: CASSGAGGPLYGYTF. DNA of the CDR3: TGTGCCAGCAGTGGGGCAGGGGGCCCACTCTATGGCTACACCTTC.

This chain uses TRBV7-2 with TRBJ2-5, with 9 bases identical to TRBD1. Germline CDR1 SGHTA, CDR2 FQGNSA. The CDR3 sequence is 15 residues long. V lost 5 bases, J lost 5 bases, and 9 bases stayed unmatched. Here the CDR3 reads CASSKAGQGRETQYF. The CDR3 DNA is TGTGCCAGCAGCAAGGCCGGACAGGGGAGGGAGACCCAGTACTTC.